Listed below are T cell receptor beta chains from one sample, sequenced in a study of blood T cells in healthy people across ages. TCRdb analysed the 5' RACE reads with MiXCR anew, one entry per CDR3 protein. Of about 1.7 million distinct CDR3 sequences listed, about 30% are singletons. The sequencing input was blood. The origin of the receptors is a woman under 40 in good health. Both conserved end residues are part of each CDR3. Fields, in order: D gene, J gene, V gene, CDR3 protein. D genes are given only for firm matches.

d_call: .
j_call: TRBJ2-3
v_call: TRBV18
cdr3_aa: CASSRASAQDTQYF

d_call: .
j_call: .
v_call: TRBV12-3/TRBV12-4
cdr3_aa: CASSWARYEQYF

d_call: .
j_call: TRBJ2-3
v_call: TRBV10-3
cdr3_aa: CAISEWGLGDTQYF

d_call: .
j_call: TRBJ2-2
v_call: TRBV5-1
cdr3_aa: CASDPNTGELFF

d_call: .
j_call: TRBJ1-2
v_call: TRBV9
cdr3_aa: CASSVGGFSYGYTF

d_call: .
j_call: TRBJ1-2
v_call: TRBV5-1
cdr3_aa: CASTQTSGPWDYTF

d_call: .
j_call: TRBJ1-2
v_call: TRBV10-3
cdr3_aa: CAISDTVGNYGYTF

d_call: .
j_call: TRBJ1-2
v_call: TRBV18
cdr3_aa: CASSLSARVDYGYTF

d_call: .
j_call: TRBJ2-7
v_call: TRBV12-3/TRBV12-4
cdr3_aa: CASSTAAKPPYEQYF

d_call: TRBD2
j_call: .
v_call: TRBV12-3/TRBV12-4
cdr3_aa: CASGQTTSGSSETQYF

d_call: .
j_call: TRBJ2-2
v_call: TRBV7-6
cdr3_aa: CASSLVGGAGELFF

d_call: .
j_call: TRBJ2-7
v_call: TRBV7-9
cdr3_aa: CASSLAPAPYEQYF

d_call: .
j_call: TRBJ2-3
v_call: TRBV2
cdr3_aa: CASSGQGVKTDTQYF

d_call: TRBD1
j_call: TRBJ1-2
v_call: TRBV5-1
cdr3_aa: CASSSGQGNGYTF

d_call: .
j_call: TRBJ2-2
v_call: TRBV25-1
cdr3_aa: CASTHVGGELFF

d_call: .
j_call: TRBJ1-2
v_call: TRBV7-9
cdr3_aa: CASSLGDGNGYIF

d_call: TRBD2
j_call: TRBJ2-1
v_call: TRBV29-1
cdr3_aa: CSVRLAFNEQFF

d_call: TRBD2
j_call: TRBJ2-1
v_call: TRBV12-3/TRBV12-4
cdr3_aa: CASSPGWGLAGVYNEQFF